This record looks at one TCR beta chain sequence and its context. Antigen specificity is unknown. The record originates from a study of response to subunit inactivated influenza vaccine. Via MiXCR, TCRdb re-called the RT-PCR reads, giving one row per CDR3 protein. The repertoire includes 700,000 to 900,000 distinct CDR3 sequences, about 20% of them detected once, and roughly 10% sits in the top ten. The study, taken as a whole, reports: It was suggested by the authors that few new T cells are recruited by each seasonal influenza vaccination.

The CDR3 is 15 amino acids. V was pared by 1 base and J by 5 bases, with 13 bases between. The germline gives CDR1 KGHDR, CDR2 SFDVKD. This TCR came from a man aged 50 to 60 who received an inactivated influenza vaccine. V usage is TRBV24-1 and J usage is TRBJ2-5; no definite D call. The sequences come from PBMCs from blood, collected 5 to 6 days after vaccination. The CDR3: CATSDFRTGRETQYF. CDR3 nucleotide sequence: TGTGCCACCAGTGATTTCCGGACGGGTCGGGAGACCCAGTACTTC.